The present TCR beta chain was sequenced within a study of breast tumors, draining lymph nodes, adjacent tissues. TCRdb re-called the multiplex PCR reads with MiXCR, one entry per CDR3 protein. The sample consists of 140,000 to 150,000 distinct CDR3 sequences, 30% to 35% of them appearing once. Breast cancer patients provided tissue from their axillary draining lymph nodes. This clonotype occurred many times. Sequenced material: axillary lymph node tissue. The clonotype was recovered from a female donor with breast cancer. Some clones in this sample may be carry-over from other donors' samples.

This CDR3 reads CSAREGTGGSPLHF. The CDR3 coding sequence is TGCAGTGCTAGGGAAGGGACAGGGGGATCACCCCTCCACTTT. The chain is built from TRBV20-1 and TRBJ1-6; 11 bases align to TRBD1. The CDR3 is 14 amino acids. The junction had 5 bases not matched to a gene; V was cut back by 3 bases and J by 10 bases. Germline CDR1 DFQATT, CDR2 SNEGSKA (reference sequence).